This entry features one T cell receptor beta chain sequence. What it recognizes is unknown. The V end was cut by 6 bases, the J end by 0 bases, with 14 bases between. The CDR3 length is 16 residues. Per germline, CDR1 MNHEY and CDR2 SMNVEV (reference sequence). This entry belongs to a study of T cell responses to AZD1222 COVID-19 vaccine. Whole-study findings and limits: Donors were largely white British and mainly female; clonal diversity was possibly underestimated.

TCRdb keeps only in-frame clones here, not all; method: immunoSEQ multiplex PCR. The data hold 150,000 to 200,000 clones, with around 90% observed a single time. The sequencing used peripheral blood, collected 28 days after the second AZD1222 dose. The TCR comes from an adult who received the AZD1222 COVID-19 vaccine. The genes are TRBV27 and TRBJ1-4; D remains unclear. In DNA, the CDR3 is TGTGCCAGCAGCCAACAGCGGTCCGCAACTAATGAAAAACTGTTTTTT. Its protein is CASSQQRSATNEKLFF.